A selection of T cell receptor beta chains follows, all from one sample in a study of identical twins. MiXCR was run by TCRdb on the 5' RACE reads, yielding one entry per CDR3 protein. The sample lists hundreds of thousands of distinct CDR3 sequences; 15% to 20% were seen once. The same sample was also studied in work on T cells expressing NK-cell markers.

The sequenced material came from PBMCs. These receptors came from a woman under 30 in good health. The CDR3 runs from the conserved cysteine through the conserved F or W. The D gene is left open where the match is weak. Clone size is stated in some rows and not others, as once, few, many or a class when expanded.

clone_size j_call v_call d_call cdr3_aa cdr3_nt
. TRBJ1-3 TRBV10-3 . CAISESLGGSGNTIYF TGTGCCATCAGTGAGTCTCTGGGGGGCTCTGGAAACACCATATATTTT
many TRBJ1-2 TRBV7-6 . CASSLGAGDTRYTF TGTGCCAGCAGCTTAGGGGCAGGGGATACGCGCTACACCTTC
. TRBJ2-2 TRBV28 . CASTHASTGELFF TGTGCCAGCACCCATGCCTCTACCGGGGAGCTGTTTTTT
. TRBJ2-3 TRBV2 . CASMRALDTQYF TGTGCCAGCATGAGGGCCCTCGATACGCAGTATTTT
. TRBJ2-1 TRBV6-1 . CASTKDSAGYNEQFF TGTGCCAGCACCAAGGACTCCGCGGGCTACAATGAGCAGTTCTTC
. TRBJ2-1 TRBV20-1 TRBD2 CSARSPLAGGREQFF TGCAGTGCTAGATCCCCACTAGCGGGGGGACGAGAGCAGTTCTTC
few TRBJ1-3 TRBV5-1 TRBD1 CASSSSGQGSGNTIYF TGCGCCAGCAGCTCCTCGGGACAGGGCTCTGGAAACACCATATATTTT
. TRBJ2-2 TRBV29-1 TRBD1 CSVIGTGNTGELFF TGCAGCGTTATTGGGACAGGGAACACCGGGGAGCTGTTTTTT
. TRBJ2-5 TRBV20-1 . CSATQRELLRETQYF TGCAGTGCTACACAACGGGAGCTCCTTCGGGAGACCCAGTACTTC
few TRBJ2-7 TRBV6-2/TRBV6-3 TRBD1 CANLRQGNHEQYF TGTGCCAACCTCCGACAGGGAAACCACGAGCAGTACTTC
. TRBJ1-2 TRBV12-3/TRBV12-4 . CASGGNNYGYTF TGTGCCAGCGGGGGGAACAACTATGGCTACACCTTC
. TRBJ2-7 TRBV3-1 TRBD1 CASSQAGQGSEQYF TGTGCCAGCAGCCAGGCGGGACAGGGTTCCGAGCAGTACTTC
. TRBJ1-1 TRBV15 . CATSTPKTGSTEAFF TGTGCCACCAGCACCCCCAAAACAGGGAGCACTGAAGCTTTCTTT
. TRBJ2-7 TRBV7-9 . CASSNTRVGISSYEQYF TGTGCCAGCAGCAATACGCGGGTGGGGATTAGCTCCTACGAGCAGTACTTC
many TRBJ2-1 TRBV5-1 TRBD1 CASSPDRGTGNEQFF TGCGCCAGCAGCCCCGACAGGGGGACGGGAAATGAGCAGTTCTTC
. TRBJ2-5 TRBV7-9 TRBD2 CASSLWLAGGQETQYF TGTGCCAGCAGCTTATGGCTAGCGGGGGGACAAGAGACCCAGTACTTC
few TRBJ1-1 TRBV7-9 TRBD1 CASSLVVGTGMNTEAFF TGTGCCAGCAGCTTAGTAGTTGGGACAGGGATGAACACTGAAGCTTTCTTT
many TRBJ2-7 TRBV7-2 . CASSLSRDVEQYF TGTGCCAGCAGTCTTAGTCGGGACGTGGAGCAGTACTTC
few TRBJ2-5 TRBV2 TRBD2 CASTGLAGFQETQYF TGTGCCAGCACTGGACTAGCGGGTTTCCAAGAGACCCAGTACTTC
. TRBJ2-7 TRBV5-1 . CASSLDVRGSYEQYF TGCGCCAGCAGCTTGGACGTCAGGGGATCCTACGAGCAGTACTTC
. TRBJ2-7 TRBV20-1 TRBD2 CSARDPQRGAGNEQYF TGCAGTGCTAGAGATCCCCAGCGGGGAGCGGGCAACGAGCAGTACTTC
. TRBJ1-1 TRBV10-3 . CAISESGGGTTEAFF TGTGCCATCAGTGAGTCTGGGGGAGGAACAACTGAAGCTTTCTTT
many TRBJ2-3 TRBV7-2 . CASSARQPDTQYF TGTGCCAGCAGCGCTCGACAACCAGATACGCAGTATTTT
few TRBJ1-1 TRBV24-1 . CATSAWPEAFF TGTGCCACCAGTGCGTGGCCTGAAGCTTTCTTT
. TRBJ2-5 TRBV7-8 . CASSSSRVSLRETQYF TGTGCCAGCAGCTCCAGTCGGGTGAGCCTCCGGGAGACCCAGTACTTC
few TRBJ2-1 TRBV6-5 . CATTTGYEQFF TGTGCCACAACGACGGGGTATGAGCAGTTCTTC
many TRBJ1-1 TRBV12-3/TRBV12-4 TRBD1 CASRRTGNAFF TGTGCCAGCAGGAGGACAGGGAATGCTTTCTTT
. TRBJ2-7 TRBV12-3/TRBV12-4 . CASSSPGDYEQYF TGTGCCAGCAGTTCGCCGGGGGACTACGAGCAGTACTTC
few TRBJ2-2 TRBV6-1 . CASSRGGYTGELFF TGTGCCAGTTCCCGCGGGGGCTACACCGGGGAGCTGTTTTTT
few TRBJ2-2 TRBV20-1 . CSARLGTGELFF TGCAGTGCTAGATTGGGAACCGGGGAGCTGTTTTTT
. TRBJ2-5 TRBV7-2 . CASSQPGQLPKTQYF TGTGCCAGCAGCCAGCCGGGACAATTGCCGAAGACCCAGTACTTC
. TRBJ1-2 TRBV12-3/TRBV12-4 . CASTDTGSGNYGYTF TGTGCCAGCACCGATACAGGGTCAGGCAACTATGGCTACACCTTC
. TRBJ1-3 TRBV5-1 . CASSLEQERGNTIYF TGCGCCAGCAGCTTGGAGCAGGAGAGAGGAAACACCATATATTTT
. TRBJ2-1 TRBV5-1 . CASSPDSKLAGSEQFF TGCGCCAGCAGCCCGGACAGTAAATTAGCGGGCAGTGAGCAGTTCTTC
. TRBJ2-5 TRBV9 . CASSVVGGGAETQYF TGTGCCAGCAGCGTAGTGGGAGGGGGCGCGGAGACCCAGTACTTC
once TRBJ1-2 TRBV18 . CASSPTDDSPYGYTF TGTGCCAGCTCACCAACCGACGACAGTCCCTATGGCTACACCTTC
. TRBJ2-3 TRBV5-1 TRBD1 CASSPGTGGSLSSTDTQYF TGCGCCAGCAGCCCCGGGACAGGGGGGTCCCTTTCTAGCACAGATACGCAGTATTTT
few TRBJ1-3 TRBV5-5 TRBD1 CASSLPGQGSGNTIYF TGTGCCAGCAGCTTACCGGGACAGGGGAGCGGAAACACCATATATTTT
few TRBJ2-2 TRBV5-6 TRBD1 CASRGQGHTGELFF TGTGCCAGCAGGGGACAGGGTCACACCGGGGAGCTGTTTTTT
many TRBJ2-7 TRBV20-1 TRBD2 CSARQTSGSPHEQYF TGCAGTGCTAGACAGACTAGCGGGAGTCCCCACGAGCAGTACTTC
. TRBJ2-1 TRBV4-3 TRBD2 CASSAQRGTYNEQFF TGCGCCAGCAGCGCACAGCGGGGAACCTACAATGAGCAGTTCTTC
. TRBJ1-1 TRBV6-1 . CASRPPGRTEAFF TGTGCCAGCAGGCCCCCCGGGAGGACTGAAGCTTTCTTT
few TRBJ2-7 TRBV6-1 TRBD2 CASMASGIYEQYF TGTGCCAGCATGGCTAGCGGGATCTACGAGCAGTACTTC
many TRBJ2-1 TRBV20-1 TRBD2 CSARDSTSGKLREQFF TGCAGTGCTAGGGATTCGACTAGCGGGAAATTGCGTGAGCAGTTCTTC
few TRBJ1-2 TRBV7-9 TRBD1 CASSLDRGLYDGYTF TGTGCCAGCAGCTTAGACAGGGGGCTATATGATGGCTACACCTTC
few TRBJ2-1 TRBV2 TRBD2 CAKIGLGVRNEQFF TGTGCCAAAATCGGACTAGGAGTTCGCAATGAGCAGTTCTTC
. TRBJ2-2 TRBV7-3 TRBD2 CASGTSGGPGELFF TGTGCCAGCGGGACTAGCGGGGGTCCCGGGGAGCTGTTTTTT
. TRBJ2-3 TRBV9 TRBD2 CASSVAGGRANIRAQYF TGTGCCAGCAGCGTAGCTGGCGGGAGGGCCAATATTCGGGCGCAGTATTTT
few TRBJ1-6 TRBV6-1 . CASSTGHPSSYNSPLHF TGTGCCAGCAGTACGGGACACCCGAGCTCCTATAATTCACCCCTCCACTTT
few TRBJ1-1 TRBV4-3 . CASSRLGMNTEAFF TGCGCCAGCAGCCGGCTGGGAATGAACACTGAAGCTTTCTTT
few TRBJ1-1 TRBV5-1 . CASSGPSDTEAFF TGCGCCAGTTCGGGACCGAGCGACACTGAAGCTTTCTTT
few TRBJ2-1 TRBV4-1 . CASSHGDHNEQFF TGCGCCAGCAGCCACGGGGACCACAATGAGCAGTTCTTC
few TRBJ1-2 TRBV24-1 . CASVTPDRPYGYTF TGTGCCTCCGTTACACCGGACAGACCCTATGGCTACACCTTC
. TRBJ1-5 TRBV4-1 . CASSQVGGELPQHF TGCGCCAGCAGCCAAGTCGGAGGGGAACTGCCCCAGCATTTT
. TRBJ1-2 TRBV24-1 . CATSESTFYGYTF TGTGCCACCAGTGAGTCCACCTTCTATGGCTACACCTTC
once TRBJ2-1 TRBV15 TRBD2 CATSRLLSGRGAFF TGTGCCACCAGCAGACTTCTTAGCGGGAGGGGCGCGTTCTTC
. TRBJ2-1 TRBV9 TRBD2 CASSVSGDSYNEQFF TGTGCCAGCAGCGTTAGCGGGGACTCCTACAATGAGCAGTTCTTC